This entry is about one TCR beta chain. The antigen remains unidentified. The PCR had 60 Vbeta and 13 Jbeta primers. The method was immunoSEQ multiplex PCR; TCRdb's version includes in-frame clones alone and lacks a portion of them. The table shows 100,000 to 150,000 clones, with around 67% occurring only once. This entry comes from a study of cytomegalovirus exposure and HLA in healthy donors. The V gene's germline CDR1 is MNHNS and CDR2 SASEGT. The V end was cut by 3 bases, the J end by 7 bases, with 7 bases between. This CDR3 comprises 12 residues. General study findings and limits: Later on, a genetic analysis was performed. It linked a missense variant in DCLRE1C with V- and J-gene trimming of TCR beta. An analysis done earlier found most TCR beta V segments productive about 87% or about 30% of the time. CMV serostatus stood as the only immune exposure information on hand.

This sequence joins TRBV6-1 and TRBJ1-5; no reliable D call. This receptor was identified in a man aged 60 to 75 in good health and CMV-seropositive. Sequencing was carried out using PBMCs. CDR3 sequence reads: CASSEGRQPQHF. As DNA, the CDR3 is TGTGCCAGCAGTGAGGGGAGACAGCCCCAGCATTTT.